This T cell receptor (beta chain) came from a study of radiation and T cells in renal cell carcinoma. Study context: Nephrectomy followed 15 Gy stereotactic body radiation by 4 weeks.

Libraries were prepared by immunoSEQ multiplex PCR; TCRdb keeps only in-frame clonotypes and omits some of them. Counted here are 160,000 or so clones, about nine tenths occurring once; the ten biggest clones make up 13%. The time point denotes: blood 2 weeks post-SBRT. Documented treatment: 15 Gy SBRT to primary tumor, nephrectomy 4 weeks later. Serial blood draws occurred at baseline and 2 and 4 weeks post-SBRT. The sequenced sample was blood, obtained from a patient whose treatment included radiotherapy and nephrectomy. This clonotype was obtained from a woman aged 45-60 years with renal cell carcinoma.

Here the CDR3 reads CASSLEGSEAFF. The CDR3 DNA follows: TGTGCCAGCAGCTTGGAAGGGTCTGAAGCTTTCTTT. V and J are TRBV5-4 and TRBJ1-1; unclear D gene. The V and J ends lost 0 bases and 6 bases respectively, with 6 bases between them. Germline V CDR1 and CDR2: SGHNT, YYREEE (reference sequence). CDR3 size: 12 residues.